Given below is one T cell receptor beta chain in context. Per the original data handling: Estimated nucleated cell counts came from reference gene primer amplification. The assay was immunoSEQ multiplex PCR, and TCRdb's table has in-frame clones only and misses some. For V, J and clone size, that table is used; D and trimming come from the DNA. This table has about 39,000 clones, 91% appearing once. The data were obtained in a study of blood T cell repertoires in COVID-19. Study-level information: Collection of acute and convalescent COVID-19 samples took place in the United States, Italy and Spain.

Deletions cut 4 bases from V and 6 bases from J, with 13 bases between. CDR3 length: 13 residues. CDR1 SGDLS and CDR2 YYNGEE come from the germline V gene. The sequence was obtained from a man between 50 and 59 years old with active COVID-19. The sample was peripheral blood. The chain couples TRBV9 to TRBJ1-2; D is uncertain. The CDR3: CASSPGLRDGYTF. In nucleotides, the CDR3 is TGTGCCAGCAGCCCCGGGCTGAGGGATGGCTACACCTTC. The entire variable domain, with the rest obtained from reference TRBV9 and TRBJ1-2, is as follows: DSGVTQTPKHLITATGQRVTLRCSPRSGDLSVYWYQQSLDQGLQFLIQYYNGEERAKGNILERFSAQQFPDLHSELNLSSLELGDSALYFCASSPGLRDGYTFGSGTRLTVV.